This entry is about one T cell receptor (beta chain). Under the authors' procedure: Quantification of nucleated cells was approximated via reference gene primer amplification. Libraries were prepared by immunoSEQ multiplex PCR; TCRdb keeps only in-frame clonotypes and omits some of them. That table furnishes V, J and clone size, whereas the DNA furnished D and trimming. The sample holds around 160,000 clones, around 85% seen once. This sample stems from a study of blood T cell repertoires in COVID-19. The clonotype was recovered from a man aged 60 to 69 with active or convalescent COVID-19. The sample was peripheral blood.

The CDR3 nucleotides are TGCGCCAGCAGCTCGGAACCCTCTAGCGGGAACAATGAGCAGTTCTTC. Translating gives CASSSEPSSGNNEQFF. The V gene is TRBV5-1, the J gene TRBJ2-1; 9 nucleotides align to TRBD2. Trimming at V came to 3 bases and at J to 5 bases, leaving 9 bases not matched to a gene. This CDR3 is built from 16 residues. The germline CDR1 and CDR2 sequences are SGHRS and YFSETQ. Drawing the rest from reference TRBV5-1 and TRBJ2-1, the complete variable domain is KAGVTQTPRYLIKTRGQQVTLSCSPISGHRSVSWYQQTPGQGLQFLFEYFSETQRNKGNFPGRFSGRQFSNSRSEMNVSTLELGDSALYLCASSSEPSSGNNEQFFGPGTRLTVL.